This T cell receptor (beta chain) emerged from a study of patients and donors after allogeneic stem cell transplantation. Germline-derived CDR1 and CDR2 are KGHSH and LQKENI. V gave up 3 bases and J gave up 0 bases; unmatched junction bases: 5. The CDR3 spans 17 residues. TCRdb re-called the RT-PCR reads through MiXCR, storing one row per CDR3 protein. The sample has approximately 210,000 distinct CDR3 sequences, approximately 41% seen once. The clonotype originates from a human donor who was either an allogeneic HSCT recipient or a stem cell or donor lymphocyte infusion donor (not recorded which). It is not recorded whose cells these are; they may come from a transplant donor. The rearrangement uses TRBV18 and TRBJ2-6, with TRBD1 matching 7 bases. Sequencing was carried out using blood, either unsorted or a sorted T cell fraction (not recorded which). The CDR3 bases are TGTGCCAGCTCACCGGGACAGTTGTTCTCTGGGGCCAACGTCCTGACTTTC. This sequence encodes CASSPGQLFSGANVLTF.